Listed below are T cell receptor beta chains from one sample, sequenced in a study of CD8+ T cells in alopecia areata. Here immunoSEQ multiplex PCR was the method, and the copy in TCRdb shows in-frame clones only, minus some. The sample includes around 140,000 clones, approximately 51% of them seen just once. The material was CD4+ T cells sorted from blood, obtained at week 0. The source of these receptors is a human donor with alopecia areata. Both conserved end residues are part of each CDR3. The D gene is left open where the match is weak. Rows give clone size only sometimes, using once, few, many, or a class for an expanded clone.

TRBV28	-	TRBJ2-7	-	TGTGCCAGCACCCCCTCCCCCCCCTACGAGCAGTACTTC	CASTPSPPYEQYF
TRBV27	few	TRBJ1-1	-	TGTGCCAGCAGACAGTTGAACACTGAAGCTTTCTTT	CASRQLNTEAFF
TRBV7-2	-	TRBJ2-3	-	TGTGCCAGCAGCTTAGTCTACCCAGATACGCAGTATTTT	CASSLVYPDTQYF
TRBV19	-	TRBJ2-7	-	TGTGCCAGTAGCTCGCCGGGGAGCGAGCAGTACTTC	CASSSPGSEQYF
TRBV5-4	-	TRBJ2-2	TRBD2	TGTGCCAGCAGCCCAGCCAGGACTAGCGGTAACACCGGGGAGCTGTTTTTT	CASSPARTSGNTGELFF
TRBV29-1	-	TRBJ2-4	TRBD2	TGCAGCGTTGGCAACGCGGCTAGCGGGAAACTAAACATTCAGTACTTC	CSVGNAASGKLNIQYF
TRBV10-3	-	TRBJ2-7	TRBD2	TGTGCCATCAGTGAGTCGGAAGGGACTACCTACGAGCAGTACTTC	CAISESEGTTYEQYF
TRBV29-1	few	TRBJ2-4	-	TGCAGCACCCGGACAGCACTAGCCAAAAACATTCAGTACTTC	CSTRTALAKNIQYF
TRBV7-2	once	TRBJ2-7	TRBD1	TGTGCCAGCAGCCCCATCCAGGGGGCTTACGAGCAGTACTTC	CASSPIQGAYEQYF
TRBV28	few	TRBJ2-4	TRBD1	TGTGCCAGCAGTTTTGGACAGGGGACGAACATTCAGTACTTC	CASSFGQGTNIQYF
TRBV4-3	-	TRBJ2-7	-	TGCGCCAGCAGCCAAGAAATCACCCTCTCCTACGAGCAGTACTTC	CASSQEITLSYEQYF
TRBV29-1	few	TRBJ2-1	-	TGCAGCGTTGTTTCCTCGAGTGGTTCCTACAATGAGCAGTTCTTC	CSVVSSSGSYNEQFF
TRBV29-1	-	TRBJ2-7	TRBD2	TGCAGCGTGGAGACTAGCGGGAGTGCCGAGCAGTACTTC	CSVETSGSAEQYF
TRBV7-8	-	TRBJ1-5	TRBD1	TGTGCCAGCAGCCTGGACAGGGCGCGGCCCCAGCATTTT	CASSLDRARPQHF
TRBV29-1	-	TRBJ2-3	-	TGCAGCGTTGTTTCCACAGATACGCAGTATTTT	CSVVSTDTQYF
TRBV5-1	few	TRBJ1-3	-	TGCGCCAGCAGCTTGGGACAAAACTCTGGAAACACCATATATTTT	CASSLGQNSGNTIYF
TRBV29-1	-	TRBJ1-4	TRBD1	TGCAGCGTTATAGGACAGGAACACGGTGAAAAACTGTTTTTT	CSVIGQEHGEKLFF
TRBV29-1	-	TRBJ2-5	-	TGCAGCGTTGAACACCTTGGAGCGGCTCAAGAGACCCAGTACTTC	CSVEHLGAAQETQYF